This T cell receptor beta chain was recorded in a study of beta chain features in type 1 diabetes. Overall study findings and caveats: TCRB CDR3s from Type 1 diabetes patients were moderately but significantly shorter in all four CD4+ subsets.

A CD45RO/CCR7/CD25/CD127/CD95/CD27 panel sorted naive, central memory, regulatory and stem cell-like memory CD4+ cells. Of note for this clone: Its antigen is still unknown.

This CDR3 is 12 amino acids long. Germline lookup yields CDR1 SQVTM and CDR2 ANQGSEA. Every isolated RNA sample was fully reverse transcribed, so sequencing captured expressed TCRB transcripts. Produced via immunoSEQ multiplex PCR; TCRdb's table is partial and in-frame only. The sample has 200,000 to 250,000 clones; around 13% are singletons. The rearrangement joins TRBV29-1 to TRBJ1-1; 8 bases fit TRBD1. This sequence was found in a young man with type 1 diabetes. Sequences were obtained from naive CD4+ T cells from blood. CDR3 sequence: CIVDRGNTEAFF. The CDR3 coding sequence is TGCATCGTCGACAGGGGGAACACTGAAGCTTTCTTT. The full variable domain, its missing parts supplied by reference TRBV29-1 and TRBJ1-1, is SAVISQKPSRDICQRGTSLTIQCQVDSQVTMMFWYRQQPGQSLTLIATANQGSEATYESGFVIDKFPISRPNLTFSTLTVSNMSPEDSSIYLCIVDRGNTEAFFGQGTRLTVV.